A selection of T cell receptor beta chains follows, all from one sample in a study of beta chain features in type 1 diabetes. Sequencing used immunoSEQ multiplex PCR; TCRdb keeps in-frame clones, though not all of them. The sample has about 640,000 clones, around 12% seen once. Sequencing was performed on naive CD4+ T cells from blood. These receptors were collected from a man aged 30 to 39 with type 1 diabetes. The CDR3 runs from the conserved cysteine through the conserved F or W. The D gene is left open where the match is weak. Clone size is stated in some rows and not others, as once, few, many or a class when expanded.

DNA	CDR3	D	V	J	size
TGTGCTAGTACACGGGGCAACACAGATACGCAGTATTTT	CASTRGNTDTQYF	-	TRBV12-5	TRBJ2-3	-
TGTGCCAGCAGCCAAGATCTATTAGGGGGCCGGGGAAATGAGCAGTTCTTC	CASSQDLLGGRGNEQFF	TRBD1	TRBV4-2	TRBJ2-1	-
TGCAGCGTTGAGACAGGGAACACCGGGGAGCTGTTTTTT	CSVETGNTGELFF	-	TRBV29-1	TRBJ2-2	-
TGCGCCAGCAGCCAAGACAGGGGGCTGTTTTTT	CASSQDRGLFF	TRBD1	TRBV5-1	TRBJ2-2	few
TGTGCCAGCAGTGCCCCGGGAGAGACCCAGTACTTC	CASSAPGETQYF	-	TRBV6-4	TRBJ2-5	-
TGTGCCACTGACAGGGATCGAGATGGCTACACCTTC	CATDRDRDGYTF	TRBD1	TRBV2	TRBJ1-2	-
TGTGCCAGCAGTTTATCCTTCTACGAGCAGTACTTC	CASSLSFYEQYF	-	TRBV28	TRBJ2-7	-
TGTGCCAGCAGTTCTCCAAACACAGATACGCAGTATTTT	CASSSPNTDTQYF	-	TRBV27	TRBJ2-3	-
TGTGCTAGTGGTTTGGGGGTTACAGATACGCAGTATTTT	CASGLGVTDTQYF	-	TRBV12-5	TRBJ2-3	few
TGTGCCAGCAGCTCATCGACTAGCGGGGTAACAGATACGCAGTATTTT	CASSSSTSGVTDTQYF	TRBD2	TRBV7-2	TRBJ2-3	-
TGTGCCAGCAGCGTCAGTGTGAACACCGGGGAGCTGTTTTTT	CASSVSVNTGELFF	-	TRBV5-5	TRBJ2-2	few
TGTGCCAGCAGTTTAGGAAACCGCGGTGGCTACACCTTC	CASSLGNRGGYTF	-	TRBV28	TRBJ1-2	-
TGTGCCAGCAGTCCCGGGTCCCTAGGGGATGGCTACACCTTC	CASSPGSLGDGYTF	-	TRBV28	TRBJ1-2	-
TGTGCCAGCAGTTACCTGGGGGGGCTTTCGAATCAGCCCCAGCATTTT	CASSYLGGLSNQPQHF	-	TRBV6-6	TRBJ1-5	few
TGTGCCAGCAGTAAGGGACTAGCGGAGACCCAGTACTTC	CASSKGLAETQYF	TRBD2	TRBV6-5	TRBJ2-5	few
TGTGCCAGCAGACGATCGGGACCCCTGAACACTGAAGCTTTCTTT	CASRRSGPLNTEAFF	-	TRBV11-2	TRBJ1-1	-
TGTGCCAGCAGTGGACAGGGGGTTTCTGAAGCTTTCTTT	CASSGQGVSEAFF	TRBD1	TRBV2	TRBJ1-1	few
TGCGCCAGCAGCTTGGCCCTGGGGACAGGGATATACGAGCAGTACTTC	CASSLALGTGIYEQYF	TRBD1	TRBV5-1	TRBJ2-7	few
TGTGCCAGCAAACAGAGGCAGAGTAATTCACCCCTCCACTTT	CASKQRQSNSPLHF	-	TRBV2	TRBJ1-6	-
TGTGCCAGCAGCGCCAGGGTAAGGGAGTCAGCGCAAGAGACCCAGTACTTC	CASSARVRESAQETQYF	-	TRBV9	TRBJ2-5	-
TGCGCCAGCAGCTTGAGCGCAGAGAACACCGGGGAGCTGTTTTTT	CASSLSAENTGELFF	-	TRBV5-1	TRBJ2-2	-
TGCGCCAGCAGCGAGGGACACACCTCTACCTACGAGCAGTACTTC	CASSEGHTSTYEQYF	-	TRBV5-1	TRBJ2-7	-
TGCAGCGCCACCCTCAGGGATTCGCACTATGGCTACACCTTC	CSATLRDSHYGYTF	-	TRBV29-1	TRBJ1-2	-
TGTGCCTGGCTCTCCCCGAGCTCCTACGAGCAGTACTTC	CAWLSPSSYEQYF	-	TRBV30	TRBJ2-7	-
TGTGCCAGCAGCCCCTCGGTGTTCTATGGCTACACCTTC	CASSPSVFYGYTF	-	TRBV9	TRBJ1-2	few
TGCGCCAGCAGCTTTTTGGGCAGTCAAGAGACCCAGTACTTC	CASSFLGSQETQYF	-	TRBV5-1	TRBJ2-5	-
TGTGCCAGCGGGACAGACATGAACACTGAAGCTTTCTTT	CASGTDMNTEAFF	TRBD1	TRBV7-9	TRBJ1-1	-
TGTGCCAGCAGAGAGCGGGAGTTTGGCTACACCTTC	CASREREFGYTF	-	TRBV7-2	TRBJ1-2	few
TGCGCCAGCAGCGCAGCACAGGGGGTGGCAGATACGCAGTATTTT	CASSAAQGVADTQYF	TRBD1	TRBV5-1	TRBJ2-3	-
TGTGCCAGCAGCTTGGGCGGACAGGTCAGAGAGACCCAGTACTTC	CASSLGGQVRETQYF	TRBD1	TRBV4-2	TRBJ2-5	-
TGTGCCAGCAGTGAGGGGCAGTATCAGCCCCAGCATTTT	CASSEGQYQPQHF	-	TRBV2	TRBJ1-5	-
TGTGCCTGGAGTGTCGGACAGGGGGTGTTAAATGAGCAGTTCTTC	CAWSVGQGVLNEQFF	TRBD1	TRBV30	TRBJ2-1	-
TGTGCCAGCAGCGGAACAGGGGGAAACACCATATATTTT	CASSGTGGNTIYF	-	TRBV9	TRBJ1-3	few
TGTGCCTGGGCCGGGACAGCGAGCTCCTACGAGCAGTACTTC	CAWAGTASSYEQYF	TRBD1	TRBV30	TRBJ2-7	-
TGTGCCAGCAACGGGGATTTTGGGGAGCAGTACTTC	CASNGDFGEQYF	-	TRBV2	TRBJ2-7	-
TGCAGCGTTGACGGCTACGAGCAGTACTTC	CSVDGYEQYF	-	TRBV29-1	TRBJ2-7	-
TGTGCCAGCTCACCGACAGAGGATAGCAATCAGCCCCAGCATTTT	CASSPTEDSNQPQHF	-	TRBV18	TRBJ1-5	-
TGTGCCTCGGGGGAGGGCAATCAGCCCCAGCATTTT	CASGEGNQPQHF	-	TRBV7-9	TRBJ1-5	-
TGCGCCAGCAGCAACCGGGACAGGGAGGGAGATACGCAGTATTTT	CASSNRDREGDTQYF	TRBD1	TRBV5-1	TRBJ2-3	few
TGTGCCTGGGCAGGGGATAATCAGCCCCAGCATTTT	CAWAGDNQPQHF	-	TRBV30	TRBJ1-5	few
TGTGCCAGCAGCAGGACAGGAGAAGGCTACACCTTC	CASSRTGEGYTF	TRBD1	TRBV5-6	TRBJ1-2	-
TGTGCCAGCAGTTGGGGGACAGGGGGCGCAGGCAATCAGCCCCAGCATTTT	CASSWGTGGAGNQPQHF	TRBD1	TRBV28	TRBJ1-5	few
TGTGCCAGCCGCCGCGGACAGCTCAATTCACCCCTCCACTTT	CASRRGQLNSPLHF	-	TRBV2	TRBJ1-6	-
TGTGCCAGCAGCCCGCAGGGACAGGGGGCAGATGAGCAGTACTTC	CASSPQGQGADEQYF	TRBD1	TRBV7-2	TRBJ2-7	-
TGCGCCAGCAGCCAAGCACCGAGCGGGGGGGCCGGAGATACGCAGTATTTT	CASSQAPSGGAGDTQYF	TRBD2	TRBV4-3	TRBJ2-3	few
TGTGCTAGTGGTTTGGCCCAGGGGATCTCCTACGAGCAGTACTTC	CASGLAQGISYEQYF	-	TRBV12-5	TRBJ2-7	few
TGTGCCAGCAGCGTAGATATGGGAGTCATGAACACTGAAGCTTTCTTT	CASSVDMGVMNTEAFF	-	TRBV9	TRBJ1-1	-
TGTGCCAGCAGGCGTTCCAATGAGCAGTTCTTC	CASRRSNEQFF	-	TRBV6-6	TRBJ2-1	few
TGTGCTAGCAGCATTGGCGGGGGGCGCACAGATACGCAGTATTTT	CASSIGGGRTDTQYF	TRBD2	TRBV7-7	TRBJ2-3	few
TGCGCCAGCAGCTTGGGGCCGGGGACAGGGAATGCTGGCTCCTACGAGCAGTACTTC	CASSLGPGTGNAGSYEQYF	TRBD1	TRBV5-1	TRBJ2-7	-
TGTGCCAGCAGCTCGCCGGGACAGGGGAATGGCTACACCTTC	CASSSPGQGNGYTF	TRBD1	TRBV7-9	TRBJ1-2	few
TGTGCCAGCAGTGAGGACAGGGAAGGCGGCTACACCTTC	CASSEDREGGYTF	TRBD1	TRBV2	TRBJ1-2	-